Listed here are 14 T cell receptor beta chains from one sample, sequenced in a study of blood T cell repertoires in COVID-19. Repertoires were generated with immunoSEQ multiplex PCR, while TCRdb's copy carries only in-frame clones and drops some. This sample has 200,000 to 250,000 clones, with around 86% found just once. The sample was peripheral blood. These receptors came from a man aged 80 or over with acute or convalescent COVID-19.

The chain uses TRBV5-1 and TRBJ1-4, with 10 bases identical to TRBD1. The CDR3 consists of 16 residues. Trimming removed 0 bases from V and 3 bases from J; junction bases left unmatched: 2. CDR1 and CDR2 from the germline V gene are SGHRS and YFSETQ. The CDR3: CASSLGQGAANEKLFF. The DNA for the CDR3 is TGCGCCAGCAGCTTGGGACAGGGGGCGGCTAATGAAAAACTGTTTTTT.

The V and J genes are TRBV6-5 and TRBJ1-4; D possibly corresponds to TRBD1 (5 bases). In germline, CDR1 is MNHEY, CDR2 SVGAGI. Trimming removed 7 bases from V and 8 bases from J, with 17 bases in between. The CDR3 runs 14 residues. CDR3 region: CASMAGGANEKLFF. The CDR3 DNA reads as TGTGCCAGCATGGCCGGAGGGGCGAACGAAAAACTGTTTTTT.

The V gene is TRBV27, the J gene TRBJ2-7; 8 nucleotides line up with TRBD2. The junction had 13 bases not matched to a gene; V was cut back by 6 bases and J by 9 bases. Germline CDR1 reads MNHEY; CDR2 reads SMNVEV (reference sequence). The CDR3 contains 14 residues. CDR3 nucleotides: TGTGCCAGCAGCTCCGGGACTAGTGCTATCGCGCAGTACTTC. The encoded protein is CASSSGTSAIAQYF.

V gene TRBV12-3 or TRBV12-4 combines with J gene TRBJ1-4; no reliable D call. This CDR3 region has 13 residues. Trimming removed 2 bases from V and 4 bases from J, with 5 bases in between. The CDR3 region has the DNA TGTGCCAGCAGTTTACAGATTAATGAAAAACTGTTTTTT. Its protein product is CASSLQINEKLFF.

The chain uses TRBV5-4 and TRBJ2-3; 12 positions agree with TRBD2. Trimming removed 2 bases from V and 0 bases from J; junction bases left unmatched: 7. CDR3 length equals 18 residues. The germline CDR1 and CDR2 sequences are SGHNT and YYREEE (reference sequence). The CDR3 bases are TGTGCCAGCAGCTTCAAGACTAGCGGGGGAATTAGCACAGATACGCAGTATTTT. This encodes CASSFKTSGGISTDTQYF.

The chain recombines TRBV27 with TRBJ2-7; 9 bases are shared with TRBD2. CDR3 length: 18 amino acids. Trimming cost V 8 bases and J 2 bases; bases outside gene matches: 19. CDR1 is MNHEY, CDR2 SMNVEV, per germline (reference sequence). In DNA form, the CDR3 reads TGTGCCAGCTGGGGGATTAGCGGGAGACTTGCGACCCCCTACGAGCAGTACTTC. Protein: CASWGISGRLATPYEQYF.

The chain uses TRBV3-1 (or the pseudogene TRBV3-2) and TRBJ2-5, with no clear D. The CDR3 has 14 residues. Deletions cut 2 bases from V and 5 bases from J, with 12 bases between. Germline CDR1 LGHDT, CDR2 YNNKEL (reference sequence). The CDR3 region is CASSQLPSIETQYF. In nucleotides, the CDR3 is TGTGCCAGCAGCCAACTACCGTCCATTGAGACCCAGTACTTC.

V is TRBV19 and J is TRBJ2-4, with 9 positions matching TRBD1. The CDR3 covers 14 residues. V was clipped by 5 bases and J by 5 bases; unmatched bases: 4. Looked up from germline, CDR1 is LNHDA and CDR2 is SQIVND (reference sequence). The CDR3 reads CASSADRGQNIQYF. The CDR3 region has the DNA TGTGCCAGTAGTGCGGACAGGGGTCAAAACATTCAGTACTTC.

The V call is TRBV5-4, the J call TRBJ1-3; a weak D match, TRBD1 (5 bases). From germline, CDR1 is SGHNT and CDR2 YYREEE (reference sequence). The CDR3 extends over 16 amino acids. Trimming removed 5 bases from V and 0 bases from J, with 15 bases in between. CDR3 sequence (DNA): TGTGCCAGCAGTCACGGGGGGGGTTACTCTGGAAACACCATATATTTT. Protein sequence: CASSHGGGYSGNTIYF.

This chain joins TRBV18 and TRBJ1-2; 11 nucleotides line up with TRBD1. V trimming: 4 bases; J trimming: 8 bases; junction bases outside the gene matches: 12. The length of the CDR3 is 16 residues. The germline CDR1 and CDR2 sequences are KGHSH and LQKENI. The CDR3 DNA reads as TGTGCCAGCTCACAGGACAGGGGGCCGTCTGGGGGCGGCTACACCTTC. Amino acids: CASSQDRGPSGGGYTF.

This chain connects TRBV28 to TRBJ1-2, with D hard to call. Deletions cut 6 bases from V and 7 bases from J, with 15 bases between. CDR1 MDHEN and CDR2 SYDVKM come from the germline V gene. CDR3 size: 13 residues. CDR3 region: CASSPSVGSGYTF. CDR3 in DNA: TGTGCCAGCAGCCCCTCCGTGGGGAGTGGCTACACCTTC.

The rearrangement joins TRBV2 to TRBJ2-6; the match to TRBD1 covers 7 bases. The germline V gene encodes CDR1 SNHLY and CDR2 FYNNEI. CDR3 length: 16 residues. J lost 0 bases, V lost 8 bases, and 7 bases had no gene match. For the CDR3, the DNA is TGTGCCAGCGGTCGGACAGGCCTCTCTGGGGCCAACGTCCTGACTTTC. Amino acid sequence: CASGRTGLSGANVLTF.

This chain links TRBV29-1 with TRBJ2-7; TRBD1 matches 10 bases. The CDR3 extends over 13 amino acids. In germline, CDR1 is SQVTM, CDR2 ANQGSEA. The V gene end was trimmed by 7 bases and the J gene end by 5 bases; junction bases not matched to a gene: 8. In DNA form, the CDR3 reads TGCAGCGGTAAGGGACAGGGGTCCCACGAGCAGTACTTC. It specifies CSGKGQGSHEQYF.

This chain uses TRBV24-1 with TRBJ1-5; 7 nucleotides line up with TRBD1. V gave up 5 bases and J gave up 7 bases; unmatched junction bases: 7. CDR1 is KGHDR, CDR2 SFDVKD, per germline. CDR3 length equals 14 residues. The CDR3 protein is CATSGRGPTQPQHF. The CDR3 DNA reads as TGTGCCACCAGTGGGAGGGGGCCGACCCAGCCCCAGCATTTT.